These 23 T cell receptor beta chains share one sample of origin, sequenced in a study of OX40 agonist ivuxolimab in advanced cancers. The data were produced by immunoSEQ multiplex PCR, yet TCRdb's version contains in-frame clones alone and is incomplete. The sample contains fewer than 85,000 clones, 92% of which appear only once. Source: CD4+ or CD8+ T cells sorted from blood, taken in a trial of the OX40 agonist ivuxolimab. These receptors came from an adult with an advanced solid tumor such as melanoma, head and neck, liver or kidney cancer.

The genes are TRBV7-9 and TRBJ2-4; D ambiguous. This CDR3 spans 14 amino acids. Trimming removed 5 bases at V and 0 bases at J, with 8 bases between. The V gene's germline CDR1 is SEHNR and CDR2 FQNEAQ (reference sequence). This chain's CDR3 is CASSLLIAKNIQYF. The CDR3 DNA follows: TGTGCCAGCAGCCTTCTAATAGCCAAAAACATTCAGTACTTC.

The rearrangement links TRBV4-1 to TRBJ2-1; 8 positions match TRBD2. The CDR3 extends over 18 amino acids. CDR1 MGHRA and CDR2 YSYEKL come from the germline V gene. The trim removed 5 bases at V and 3 bases at J, leaving 15 bases unmatched. CDR3 sequence (DNA): TGCGCCAGCAGCTCTCTCACGACTGGCGGGGGGAACTACAATGAGCAGTTCTTC. Protein sequence: CASSSLTTGGGNYNEQFF.

The rearrangement joins TRBV7-9 to TRBJ2-7, with TRBD2 identical over 12 bases. V dropped 7 bases and J dropped 0; count of bases not matched to a gene: 4. The CDR3 sequence is 15 residues long. CDR1 is SEHNR and CDR2 is FQNEAQ in the germline V gene (reference sequence). The CDR3 loop is CASNPTSGGSYEQYF. In DNA form, the CDR3 reads TGTGCCAGCAACCCGACTAGCGGGGGCTCCTACGAGCAGTACTTC.

The chain employs TRBV2 and TRBJ2-3, with 13 bases aligning to TRBD2. The CDR3 contains 17 residues. The germline gives CDR1 SNHLY, CDR2 FYNNEI. The V and J ends lost 6 bases and 2 bases, in that order; junction bases with no gene match: 8. The CDR3 DNA reads TGTGCCAGCAGGTGGACTAGCGGGGGCCCCTCCACAGATACGCAGTATTTT. This encodes CASRWTSGGPSTDTQYF. The whole variable domain, filled in from reference TRBV2 and TRBJ2-3, reads EPEVTQTPSHQVTQMGQEVILRCVPISNHLYFYWYRQILGQKVEFLVSFYNNEISEKSEIFDDQFSVERPDGSNFTLKIRSTKLEDSAMYFCASRWTSGGPSTDTQYFGPGTRLTVL.

This clone was picked up a small number of times. The rearrangement joins TRBV14 to TRBJ1-1; D is perhaps TRBD1 (5 bases). Germline CDR1 reads SGHDN; CDR2 reads FVKESK. V lost 5 bases to trimming and J lost 8 bases, with 9 bases between them. The CDR3 covers 11 residues. This CDR3 is CASSNWGEAFF. DNA of the CDR3: TGTGCCAGCAGCAATTGGGGGGAAGCTTTCTTT.

This rearrangement joins TRBV7-9 to TRBJ2-2, with D unresolved. V was cut by 9 bases and J by 5 bases, with 7 bases left in between. This CDR3 is built from 11 residues. Germline V gives CDR1 SEHNR, CDR2 FQNEAQ (reference sequence). The CDR3 DNA is TGTGCCAGTGGTGAGACCGGGGAGCTGTTTTTT. It specifies CASGETGELFF.

The chain recombines TRBV10-3 with TRBJ1-5; no firm D call. This CDR3 has 15 amino acids. V lost 6 bases, J lost 4 bases, and 16 bases lay in between. Germline-derived CDR1 and CDR2 are ENHRY and SYGVKD. The CDR3 loop is CAIRDPGSFNQPQHF. The DNA for the CDR3 is TGTGCCATCAGGGATCCGGGTTCCTTTAATCAGCCCCAGCATTTT.

The chain joins TRBV27 to TRBJ2-3; 9 nucleotides match TRBD1. The CDR3 totals 15 residues. Germline V gene lookup returns CDR1 MNHEY and CDR2 SMNVEV (reference sequence). V lost 6 bases and J lost 1; bases outside the gene matches: 5. CDR3 nucleotide sequence: TGTGCCAGCAGCAACACAGGGGGCCGCACAGATACGCAGTATTTT. Its protein product is CASSNTGGRTDTQYF.

The J gene is TRBJ1-2, the V gene TRBV9; D may be TRBD1 (5 bases). V dropped 0 bases and J dropped 4 bases, with 13 bases sitting between them. The V gene's germline CDR1 is SGDLS and CDR2 YYNGEE. This CDR3 is built from 15 residues. The CDR3 bases are TGTGCCAGCAGCGTAGCGGAGACAGAGGTCTATGGCTACACCTTC. This translates into CASSVAETEVYGYTF.

This chain connects TRBV27 to TRBJ1-1; possible D gene TRBD1, 5 bases. Trimming left V 2 bases short and J 3 bases short, with 16 bases between. CDR1 and CDR2 from the germline V gene are MNHEY and SMNVEV (reference sequence). The CDR3 consists of 16 residues. CDR3 in DNA: TGTGCCAGCAGTTTAGGGACGCAGTGGGGATACACTGAAGCTTTCTTT. Encoded protein: CASSLGTQWGYTEAFF.

The V and J genes are TRBV12-5 and TRBJ1-1; the match to TRBD1 covers 7 bases. The CDR3 runs 15 residues. The J segment lost 6 bases and the V segment lost 5 bases, leaving 12 bases of the junction unmatched. The germline CDR1 and CDR2 sequences are LGHNT and FRNRAP. The CDR3 here is CASGRGGGFTAEAFF. The CDR3 bases are TGTGCTAGTGGTCGTGGAGGGGGCTTTACCGCTGAAGCTTTCTTT.

The chain recombines TRBV11-2 with TRBJ1-1, with a possible D match to TRBD1 (5 bases). Trimming stripped 5 bases from V and 4 bases from J, with 11 bases between. CDR1 SGHAT and CDR2 FQNNGV come from the germline V gene. This CDR3 has 13 amino acids. CDR3 bases: TGTGCCAGCAGCCCCTGGGGGGGCACTGAAGCTTTCTTT. This sequence encodes CASSPWGGTEAFF.

The chain joins TRBV7-9 to TRBJ2-3; D uncertain. CDR3 length: 16 residues. Trimming stripped 5 bases from V and 5 bases from J, with 20 bases between. Germline V gene lookup returns CDR1 SEHNR and CDR2 FQNEAQ (reference sequence). CDR3 residues: CASSIPVGRMRDTQYF. As DNA, the CDR3 is TGTGCCAGCAGCATACCCGTTGGTCGCATGAGAGATACGCAGTATTTT.

The chain couples TRBV19 to TRBJ2-1, with D maybe TRBD2 (6 bases). With 8 bases removed from V and 0 bases from J, the gap between germline ends came to 14 bases. The CDR3 covers 15 residues. Looked up from germline, CDR1 is LNHDA and CDR2 is SQIVND (reference sequence). Here the CDR3 DNA reads TGTGCCAGTTCTCCAATAGCGGACTCCTACAATGAGCAGTTCTTC. Translation gives CASSPIADSYNEQFF.

V gene TRBV18 combines with J gene TRBJ1-6, with D uncertain. The V end was cut by 3 bases, the J end by 6 bases, with 12 bases between. This CDR3 is 15 amino acids long. Germline CDR1 and CDR2: KGHSH and LQKENI. The CDR3 loop reads CASSPEGGLNSPLHF. In nucleotides, the CDR3 is TGTGCCAGCTCACCGGAGGGAGGTCTTAATTCACCCCTCCACTTT. Drawing the rest from reference TRBV18 and TRBJ1-6, the complete variable domain is NAGVMQNPRHLVRRRGQEARLRCSPMKGHSHVYWYRQLPEEGLKFMVYLQKENIIDESGMPKERFSAEFPKEGPSILRIQQVVRGDSAAYFCASSPEGGLNSPLHFGNGTRLTVT.

V and J are TRBV27 and TRBJ1-2, with TRBD1 matching over 7 bases. V lost 8 bases to trimming and J lost 6 bases; unmatched junction nucleotides: 21. Germline V gene data show CDR1 as MNHEY and CDR2 as SMNVEV (reference sequence). This CDR3 spans 17 amino acids. The CDR3 nucleotides are TGTGCCAGCTCAAAAACAGGGGCCGGTGTATTTCACGATGGCTACACCTTC. It encodes CASSKTGAGVFHDGYTF.

The chain couples TRBV10-1 to TRBJ1-3; 8 nucleotides line up with TRBD1. The CDR3 has 14 residues. With 6 bases clipped from V and 2 bases from J, the junction kept 3 bases outside the gene matches. CDR1 is WNHNN and CDR2 is SYGVQD in the germline V gene (reference sequence). CDR3 nucleotides: TGCGCCAGCAGGACAGGGGTAACTGGAAACACCATATATTTT. It yields the protein CASRTGVTGNTIYF.

This chain links TRBV27 with TRBJ2-7, with TRBD1 as a possible D gene (6 bases). Germline assignment: CDR1 MNHEY and CDR2 SMNVEV (reference sequence). The CDR3 runs to 15 residues. V was cut by 0 bases and J by 0 bases, with 9 bases left in between. CDR3 loop: CASSLSGTNSYEQYF. As DNA, the CDR3 is TGTGCCAGCAGTTTATCCGGGACAAACTCCTACGAGCAGTACTTC.

V and J are TRBV4-2 and TRBJ2-7; TRBD1 matches at 7 bases. CDR1 LGHNA and CDR2 YNFKEQ come from the germline V gene. V shed 0 bases, J shed 3 bases, and the junction held 11 bases outside the gene matches. CDR3 length equals 17 residues. The CDR3 DNA is TGTGCCAGCAGCCAAGAAGCGGTGGCGACAGGGAGCTACGAGCAGTACTTC. Amino acids: CASSQEAVATGSYEQYF.

The V gene is TRBV13, the J gene TRBJ2-5; the match to TRBD2 covers 10 bases. The CDR3 loop spans 19 amino acids. Germline V lookup: CDR1 PRHDT, CDR2 FYEKMQ (reference sequence). V was pared by 5 bases and J by 5 bases, with 20 bases of the junction left unmatched. The CDR3 here is CASSVLSSISGGAGETQYF. The CDR3 DNA is TGTGCCAGCAGCGTCTTAAGCTCTATAAGCGGGGGGGCCGGTGAGACCCAGTACTTC.

The chain carries TRBV15 and TRBJ1-2; TRBD1 might be the D (5 bases). V gave up 0 bases and J gave up 8 bases, with 22 bases separating them. CDR1 LNHNV and CDR2 YYDKDF come from the germline V gene (reference sequence). This CDR3 comprises 17 residues. The CDR3 region has the DNA TGTGCCACCAGCAGAGACCGCCTAGGCTGGGACGAGGGCGGCTACACCTTC. Amino acid sequence: CATSRDRLGWDEGGYTF.

This clone has a single count. This chain joins TRBV29-1 and TRBJ1-3; D uncertain. The CDR3 has 13 residues. CDR1 SQVTM and CDR2 ANQGSEA come from the germline V gene. Trimming took 2 bases from V and 2 from J, leaving 7 bases between them. The CDR3 reads CSVEPLPGNTIYF. The CDR3 bases are TGCAGCGTTGAACCTCTTCCTGGAAACACCATATATTTT. Filled out from reference TRBV29-1 and TRBJ1-3, the complete variable domain reads SAVISQKPSRDICQRGTSLTIQCQVDSQVTMMFWYRQQPGQSLTLIATANQGSEATYESGFVIDKFPISRPNLTFSTLTVSNMSPEDSSIYLCSVEPLPGNTIYFGEGSWLTVV.

V usage is TRBV9 and J usage is TRBJ2-1; 9 nucleotides agree with TRBD1. This CDR3 is built from 16 residues. Per the germline V gene, CDR1 is SGDLS and CDR2 is YYNGEE. Germline trimming cut 3 bases from V and 3 bases from J; bases unmatched to any gene: 7. Written as DNA, the CDR3 is TGTGCCAGCAGCGCCCCGGGACAGGGAGTCTACAATGAGCAGTTCTTC. Its translation: CASSAPGQGVYNEQFF.